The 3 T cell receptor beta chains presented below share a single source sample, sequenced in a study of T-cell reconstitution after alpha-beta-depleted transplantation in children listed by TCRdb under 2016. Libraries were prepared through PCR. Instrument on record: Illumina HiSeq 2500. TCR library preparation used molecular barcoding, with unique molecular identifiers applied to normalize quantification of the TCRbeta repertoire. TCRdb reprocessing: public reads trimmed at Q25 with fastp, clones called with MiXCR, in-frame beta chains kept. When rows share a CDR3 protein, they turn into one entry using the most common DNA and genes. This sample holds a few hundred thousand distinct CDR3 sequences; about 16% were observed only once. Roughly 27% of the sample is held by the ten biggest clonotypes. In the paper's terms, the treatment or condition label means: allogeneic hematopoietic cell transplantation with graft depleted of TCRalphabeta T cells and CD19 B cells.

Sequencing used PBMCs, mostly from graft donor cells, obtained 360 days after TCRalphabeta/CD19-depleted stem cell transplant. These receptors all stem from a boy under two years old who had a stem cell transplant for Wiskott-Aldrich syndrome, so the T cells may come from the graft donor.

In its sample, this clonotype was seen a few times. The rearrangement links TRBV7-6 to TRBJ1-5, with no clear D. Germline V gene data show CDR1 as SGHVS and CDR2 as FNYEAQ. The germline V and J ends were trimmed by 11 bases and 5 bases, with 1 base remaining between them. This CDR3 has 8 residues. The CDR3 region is CADQPQHF. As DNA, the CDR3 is TGTGCCGATCAGCCCCAGCATTTT.

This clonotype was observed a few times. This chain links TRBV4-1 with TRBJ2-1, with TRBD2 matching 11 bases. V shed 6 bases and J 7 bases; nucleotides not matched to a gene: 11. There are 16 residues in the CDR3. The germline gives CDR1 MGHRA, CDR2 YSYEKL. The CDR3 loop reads CASRSLAGGRGNEQFF. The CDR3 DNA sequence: TGCGCCAGCAGAAGCTTAGCGGGGGGGCGGGGTAATGAGCAGTTCTTC.

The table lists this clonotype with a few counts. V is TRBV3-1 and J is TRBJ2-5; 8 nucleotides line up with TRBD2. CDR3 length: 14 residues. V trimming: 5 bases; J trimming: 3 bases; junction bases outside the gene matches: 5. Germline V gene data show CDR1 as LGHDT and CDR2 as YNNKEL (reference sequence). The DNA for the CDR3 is TGTGCCAGCAGCTACTCCGGGAGGGAAGAGACCCAGTACTTC. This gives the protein CASSYSGREETQYF.